What follows is one T cell receptor (beta chain) and its context. Its antigen is still unknown. The CDR3 goes on 3 residues after the read ends, and that part is filled in from the germline J gene. The CDR3 contains 12 residues. The V end was cut by 0 bases, the J end by 4 bases, with 6 bases between. Germline CDR1 is GTSNPN and CDR2 is SVGIG (reference sequence). Generated by immunoSEQ multiplex PCR, the TCRdb table keeps only in-frame clones and is missing some. The sample yields around 48,000 clones, of which the top ten take up roughly 0.93%. These data come from a study of Tregs in tolerant kidney transplant recipients. Study-wide findings and caveats: Tolerant patients' donor-specific Tregs expanded beyond overall Tregs, suggesting antigen-driven growth. Expanding Tregs on activated donor B cells appeared to best identify donor-specific TCRbeta clones.

The material was CD4+ T cells from blood, obtained before the transplant. The source is a human donor who received a combined kidney and bone marrow transplant. This chain connects TRBV30 to TRBJ2-5; D is unclear. The sequenced part of the CDR3 DNA is TGTGCCTGGAGTGTTAGTGGAGAGACC. The encoded protein is CAWSVSGET. The whole CDR3 sequence reads CAWSVSGETQYF.